The 31 T cell receptor beta chains in this list originate from one sample, sequenced in a study of early T cells in non-severe SARS-CoV-2 infection. One entry per CDR3 protein results from TCRdb running MiXCR on the 5' RACE reads. There are under 70,000 distinct CDR3 sequences in the sample; 9.5% to 13% occur only once, and about 4.1% lies in the top ten. The sequenced material came from whole blood. Receptor source: an adult who was a healthcare worker with PCR-confirmed SARS-CoV-2 infection or an uninfected control (not recorded which).

This clonotype has ten or more counts. The chain is built from TRBV11-3 and TRBJ2-5; D might be TRBD2 (6 bases). The CDR3 is made up of 15 amino acids. Per germline, CDR1 SGHNT and CDR2 YENEEA. Trimming removed 5 bases at V and 3 bases at J, with 16 bases between. CDR3 loop: CASSPPWRDKETQYF. The CDR3 region has the DNA TGTGCCAGCAGCCCGCCCTGGAGGGATAAAGAGACCCAGTACTTC.

The chain carries TRBV28 and TRBJ2-5; 11 bases fit TRBD1. Germline CDR1 reads MDHEN; CDR2 reads SYDVKM. The CDR3 length is 15 residues. Trimming removed 5 bases from V and 4 bases from J; junction bases left unmatched: 6. This CDR3 is CASSVRTGGTETQYF. CDR3 DNA: TGTGCCAGCAGTGTCAGGACAGGGGGCACAGAGACCCAGTACTTC.

This clonotype has a count of ten or more. The chain is built from TRBV24-1 and TRBJ2-1, with D hard to call. CDR1 KGHDR and CDR2 SFDVKD come from the germline V gene. This CDR3 is built from 11 residues. V was trimmed by 9 bases and J by 5 bases, leaving 7 bases between them. The DNA for the CDR3 is TGTGCCACCCGTTTTAACAATGAGCAGTTCTTC. It encodes CATRFNNEQFF.

The chain links TRBV2 to TRBJ2-7, with a weak D call TRBD2 (6 bases). CDR1 is SNHLY, CDR2 FYNNEI, per germline. Trimming took off 6 bases at V and 2 bases at J, with 14 bases between the two ends. The CDR3 extends over 14 amino acids. CDR3 amino acids: CASRDYGPPYEQYF. The CDR3 DNA reads TGTGCCAGCAGGGACTACGGCCCACCCTACGAGCAGTACTTC.

The chain joins TRBV20-1 to TRBJ2-5; D may be TRBD2 (6 bases). CDR3 length equals 13 residues. V was cut by 5 bases and J by 5 bases, with 15 bases left in between. Germline lookup yields CDR1 DFQATT and CDR2 SNEGSKA (reference sequence). The CDR3 bases are TGCAGTGCTCCCTGGGGGGTGAAGGAGACCCAGTACTTC. Protein: CSAPWGVKETQYF.

This clonotype was picked up many times. The chain links TRBV3-1 to TRBJ2-7; 9 bases align to TRBD1. The J segment lost 5 bases and the V segment lost 5 bases, leaving 7 bases of the junction unmatched. The CDR3 runs to 14 residues. The V gene's germline CDR1 is LGHDT and CDR2 YNNKEL (reference sequence). In DNA, the CDR3 is TGTGCCAGCAGCAGGGGACAGGGAAGACACGAGCAGTACTTC. This sequence encodes CASSRGQGRHEQYF.

This clonotype was counted once. The V call is TRBV13, the J call TRBJ2-4; 10 bases are shared with TRBD2. CDR3 size: 15 residues. The V and J ends lost 5 bases and 7 bases, in that order; junction bases with no gene match: 8. In germline, CDR1 is PRHDT, CDR2 FYEKMQ (reference sequence). The CDR3 is CASSTTSGAENIQYF. The CDR3 DNA follows: TGTGCCAGCAGCACCACTAGCGGGGCTGAGAACATTCAGTACTTC.

This clonotype was found a few times. The V call is TRBV5-1, the J call TRBJ1-1; no clear D gene. Germline CDR1 and CDR2: SGHRS and YFSETQ. Trimming removed 1 base from V and 7 bases from J, with 11 bases in between. CDR3 size: 13 residues. CDR3 in DNA: TGCGCCAGCAGCTTGACGGGAGGGCTTGAAGCTTTCTTT. Residues: CASSLTGGLEAFF.

The genes are TRBV20-1 and TRBJ2-7, with 9 bases lining up with TRBD1. Germline V CDR1 and CDR2: DFQATT, SNEGSKA (reference sequence). CDR3 length equals 15 residues. V dropped 4 bases and J dropped 1; count of bases not matched to a gene: 8. CDR3 in amino acids: CSATRPGTGSYEQYF. The CDR3 coding sequence is TGCAGTGCTACACGCCCCGGGACAGGGTCCTACGAGCAGTACTTC.

V gene TRBV30 combines with J gene TRBJ1-1, with no clear D. In germline, CDR1 is GTSNPN, CDR2 SVGIG (reference sequence). Between the trimmed V and J ends, which lost 2 bases and 3 bases, there was a span of 7 bases. This CDR3 contains 12 residues. CDR3 amino acids: CAWSTQDTEAFF. The CDR3 DNA follows: TGTGCCTGGAGTACGCAAGACACTGAAGCTTTCTTT. The complete variable domain, with remaining parts taken from reference TRBV30 and TRBJ1-1, reads SQTIHQWPATLVQPVGSPLSLECTVEGTSNPNLYWYRQAAGRGLQLLFYSVGIGQISSEVPQNLSASRPQDRQFILSSKKLLLSDSGFYLCAWSTQDTEAFFGQGTRLTVV.

The gene calls are TRBV30 and TRBJ2-5; D is possibly TRBD1 (6 bases). Per the germline V gene, CDR1 is GTSNPN and CDR2 is SVGIG (reference sequence). This CDR3 has 13 residues. V gave up 3 bases and J gave up 3 bases, with 11 bases separating them. The CDR3 sequence is CAWRMRDKETQYF. CDR3 nucleotides: TGTGCCTGGAGGATGAGGGACAAAGAGACCCAGTACTTC.

This clonotype was seen at least ten times. This sequence joins TRBV29-1 and TRBJ1-1; D gene unclear. Germline V lookup: CDR1 SQVTM, CDR2 ANQGSEA. V was clipped by 6 bases and J by 4 bases, with 15 bases between them. The length of the CDR3 is 13 residues. The CDR3 region is CSVGGLVATEAFF. In DNA, the CDR3 is TGCAGCGTGGGCGGTTTGGTGGCCACTGAAGCTTTCTTT.

This clonotype was counted at least ten times. The V gene is TRBV6-5, the J gene TRBJ2-7, with 8 bases fitting TRBD2. CDR3 length: 14 residues. Unmatched junction bases numbered 11, after V lost 8 bases and J lost 5 bases. Germline V gives CDR1 MNHEY, CDR2 SVGAGI. In nucleotides, the CDR3 is TGTGCCAGCTTCACCGGGAGGGCCTTCCACGAGCAGTACTTC. Translation: CASFTGRAFHEQYF.

This clonotype has just a few counts. The genes are TRBV9 and TRBJ2-3; D uncertain. V lost 5 bases to trimming and J lost 0 bases, with 10 bases between them. Germline values: CDR1 SGDLS, CDR2 YYNGEE. The CDR3 is 14 residues long. The CDR3 region is CASSGVISTDTQYF. As DNA, the CDR3 is TGTGCCAGCAGTGGGGTCATAAGCACAGATACGCAGTATTTT.

The V and J genes are TRBV19 and TRBJ2-7, with D perhaps given as TRBD1 or TRBD2 (5 bases each). The CDR3 covers 18 residues. The germline V gene encodes CDR1 LNHDA and CDR2 SQIVND (reference sequence). Trimming pared 6 bases from V and 2 bases from J, leaving 26 bases between. CDR3 DNA sequence: TGTGCCAGTAGACCACCATATGGGAACTGGGACCCCCCCTACGAGCAGTACTTC. It yields the protein CASRPPYGNWDPPYEQYF. The full variable domain, its missing parts supplied by reference TRBV19 and TRBJ2-7, is DGGITQSPKYLFRKEGQNVTLSCEQNLNHDAMYWYRQDPGQGLRLIYYSQIVNDFQKGDIAEGYSVSREKKESFPLTVTSAQKNPTAFYLCASRPPYGNWDPPYEQYFGPGTRLTVT.

This clonotype was recorded a few times. The J gene is TRBJ1-3, the V gene TRBV18, with a tentative D call TRBD1 (6 bases). This CDR3 is 16 amino acids long. The V and J ends lost 6 bases and 3 bases respectively, with 18 bases between them. From germline, CDR1 is KGHSH and CDR2 LQKENI. The CDR3 sequence: CASSLLTGRFGNTIYF. The CDR3 DNA reads TGTGCCAGCTCCCTACTGACAGGACGATTTGGAAACACCATATATTTT. Based on the CDR3 plus reference TRBV18 and TRBJ1-3, the full variable domain is NAGVMQNPRHLVRRRGQEARLRCSPMKGHSHVYWYRQLPEEGLKFMVYLQKENIIDESGMPKERFSAEFPKEGPSILRIQQVVRGDSAAYFCASSLLTGRFGNTIYFGEGSWLTVV.

This clonotype was recorded at least ten times. V gene TRBV6-5 combines with J gene TRBJ1-1; 7 bases match TRBD1. Trimming cost V 7 bases and J 5 bases; bases outside gene matches: 7. Germline V gives CDR1 MNHEY, CDR2 SVGAGI. This CDR3 contains 13 residues. The CDR3 loop is CASTAYRGTEAFF. Here the CDR3 DNA reads TGTGCCAGCACCGCTTACAGGGGAACTGAAGCTTTCTTT.

In its sample, this clonotype is medium-sized (0.01 to 0.1%). The chain links TRBV5-5 to TRBJ2-5; D perhaps matches TRBD1 (7 bases). V was trimmed by 0 bases and J by 4 bases, leaving 13 bases between them. CDR3 length equals 15 residues. Germline V gene data show CDR1 as SGHKS and CDR2 as YYEKEE (reference sequence). The CDR3 spells CASSLAGGGGETQYF. The CDR3 DNA reads as TGTGCCAGCAGCTTGGCCGGAGGGGGCGGAGAGACCCAGTACTTC.

The chain combines TRBV20-1 with TRBJ2-3; D possibly corresponds to TRBD1 (5 bases). Germline V lookup: CDR1 DFQATT, CDR2 SNEGSKA (reference sequence). This CDR3 has 12 residues. With 5 bases removed from V and 1 base from J, the gap between germline ends came to 7 bases. Written as DNA, the CDR3 is TGCAGTGCTGGGGCTGGCACAGATACGCAGTATTTT. It yields the protein CSAGAGTDTQYF.

The chain carries TRBV5-1 and TRBJ2-7, with TRBD2 as a possible D gene (6 bases). Germline loops: CDR1 SGHRS, CDR2 YFSETQ. Trimming took off 0 bases at V and 6 bases at J, with 7 bases between the two ends. The CDR3 is 12 amino acids. The CDR3 is CASSLDGSEQYF. The DNA for the CDR3 is TGCGCCAGCAGCTTGGACGGGAGCGAGCAGTACTTC.

This clonotype was counted ten times or more. The chain combines TRBV5-1 with TRBJ1-2, with D perhaps matching TRBD1 (5 bases). This CDR3 is built from 16 residues. The V and J ends lost 3 bases and 8 bases respectively, with 23 bases between them. CDR1 SGHRS and CDR2 YFSETQ come from the germline V gene. As DNA, the CDR3 is TGCGCCAGCAGCTACCTGGACGGAGCACAAGGGGTGGGCTACACCTTC. Its translation: CASSYLDGAQGVGYTF.

This clonotype showed up many times. The chain joins TRBV4-1 to TRBJ1-4; D call uncertain. The CDR3 length is 14 residues. Germline CDR1 reads MGHRA; CDR2 reads YSYEKL. Trimming removed 0 bases from V and 3 bases from J, with 5 bases in between. The CDR3 DNA sequence: TGCGCCAGCAGCCAAGATGGACCTAATGAAAAACTGTTTTTT. This encodes CASSQDGPNEKLFF.

This clonotype was counted many times. This rearrangement joins TRBV20-1 to TRBJ2-3; D is perhaps TRBD2 (7 bases). Germline V gene sequence: CDR1 DFQATT, CDR2 SNEGSKA (reference sequence). Trimming stripped 6 bases from V and 4 bases from J, with 20 bases between. The CDR3 extends over 15 amino acids. Here the CDR3 DNA reads TGCAGTGCCGAGGGAGGGGCCACAGGGCCAGATACGCAGTATTTT. Its protein product is CSAEGGATGPDTQYF.

This clonotype was seen more than once but under ten times. The chain carries TRBV11-2 and TRBJ2-7, with TRBD2 matching 9 bases. This CDR3 contains 15 residues. Looked up from germline, CDR1 is SGHAT and CDR2 is FQNNGV. The V segment lost 4 bases and the J segment 0 bases; nucleotides outside the gene matches: 4. The CDR3, as DNA: TGTGCCAGCAGCTCTCTAGCGGGATCCTCCTACGAGCAGTACTTC. Translated, it gives CASSSLAGSSYEQYF.

This clonotype turned up a few times. The gene calls are TRBV12-3 or TRBV12-4 and TRBJ2-3; D possibly corresponds to TRBD1 (5 bases). V was clipped by 6 bases and J by 3 bases, with 10 bases between them. This CDR3 has 13 residues. CDR3 sequence reads: CASRGVLTDTQYF. As DNA, the CDR3 is TGTGCCAGCAGAGGGGTTTTGACAGATACGCAGTATTTT.

The rearrangement joins TRBV2 to TRBJ2-1; D not resolved. Germline-derived CDR1 and CDR2 are SNHLY and FYNNEI. This CDR3 has 12 amino acids. V lost 8 bases and J 9 bases, leaving 14 bases between the germline ends. The DNA for the CDR3 is TGTGCCAGCCGAGCTCTCGCAAGTGAGCAGTTCTTC. The encoded protein is CASRALASEQFF.

This clonotype was observed at least ten times. The chain uses TRBV19 and TRBJ2-2; 8 nucleotides match TRBD1. The germline gives CDR1 LNHDA, CDR2 SQIVND (reference sequence). The V gene end was trimmed by 10 bases and the J gene end by 2 bases; junction bases not matched to a gene: 3. The CDR3 spans 13 residues. The CDR3 region has the DNA TGTGCCACAGGGACAGGAAACACCGGGGAGCTGTTTTTT. It specifies CATGTGNTGELFF.

This clonotype was detected only a few times. The genes are TRBV12-3 or TRBV12-4 and TRBJ2-1; 8 bases fit TRBD1. The CDR3 sequence is 14 residues long. J gave up 6 bases and V 3 bases, and 4 bases lay outside the gene matches. The CDR3 DNA follows: TGTGCCAGCAGTTTTGGGACAGGCATCAATGAGCAGTTCTTC. It translates to CASSFGTGINEQFF.

This clonotype was picked up many times. This sequence joins TRBV5-4 and TRBJ2-5; possible D gene TRBD1, 6 bases. Trimming left V 2 bases short and J 3 bases short, with 20 bases between. The germline CDR1 and CDR2 sequences are SGHNT and YYREEE (reference sequence). The CDR3 contains 17 residues. In DNA, the CDR3 is TGTGCCAGCAGCTTACCCCGGGACATCGGCACTGAAGAGACCCAGTACTTC. It is translated as CASSLPRDIGTEETQYF.

This clonotype has a count of ten or more. This chain connects TRBV7-8 to TRBJ1-6; 8 nucleotides line up with TRBD1. V lost 5 bases and J lost 7; bases outside the gene matches: 10. Germline V gene data show CDR1 as SGHVS and CDR2 as FQNEAQ. This CDR3 is 16 amino acids long. CDR3 residues: CASSAYRDRMNSPLHF. CDR3 sequence (DNA): TGTGCCAGCAGCGCCTACCGGGACAGGATGAATTCACCCCTCCACTTT.

The chain couples TRBV18 to TRBJ1-5; no clear D gene. Trimming pared 2 bases from V and 2 bases from J, leaving 10 bases between. The CDR3 has 15 amino acids. The germline CDR1 and CDR2 sequences are KGHSH and LQKENI. CDR3 nucleotides: TGTGCCAGCTCACCAGGACGGTGGGGCAATCAGCCCCAGCATTTT. This codes for CASSPGRWGNQPQHF.